Below are 14 T cell receptor beta chains sequenced from a single sample in a study of cytomegalovirus exposure and HLA in healthy donors. PCR was performed using 60 Vbeta and 13 Jbeta primers. The protocol was immunoSEQ multiplex PCR, while the TCRdb copy is restricted to in-frame clones and leaves out a portion. This table has about 140,000 clones, over 75% appearing once. The sample taken for sequencing was PBMCs. The source is a man aged 35 to 55 in good health and CMV-seronegative.

This chain uses TRBV4-1 with TRBJ2-5, with 7 bases fitting TRBD2. The CDR3 runs to 15 residues. In germline, CDR1 is MGHRA, CDR2 YSYEKL. J was trimmed by 4 bases and V by 1 base; bases with no gene match: 6. CDR3 amino acids: CASSQAGIAGETQYF. The CDR3 nucleotides are TGCGCCAGCAGCCAAGCGGGGATAGCGGGAGAGACCCAGTACTTC.

The rearrangement links TRBV30 to TRBJ1-6; 9 positions match TRBD1. Germline trimming cut 1 base from V and 8 bases from J; bases unmatched to any gene: 3. There are 14 residues in the CDR3. The V gene's germline CDR1 is GTSNPN and CDR2 SVGIG (reference sequence). CDR3 in DNA: TGTGCCTGGAGTGAAGGACAGGGGCATTCACCCCTCCACTTT. It is translated as CAWSEGQGHSPLHF. The whole variable domain, remainder taken from reference TRBV30 and TRBJ1-6, is SQTIHQWPATLVQPVGSPLSLECTVEGTSNPNLYWYRQAAGRGLQLLFYSVGIGQISSEVPQNLSASRPQDRQFILSSKKLLLSDSGFYLCAWSEGQGHSPLHFGNGTRLTVT.

This clone has only a few counts. The CDR3 DNA sequence: TGTGCCAGTAGTATCCGGACAGGGCAGGATGAAAAACTGTTTTTT. Amino acids: CASSIRTGQDEKLFF. This chain uses TRBV19 with TRBJ1-4; 8 nucleotides align to TRBD1. The CDR3 totals 15 residues. Trimming removed 3 bases from V and 6 bases from J; junction bases left unmatched: 6. The V gene's germline CDR1 is LNHDA and CDR2 SQIVND (reference sequence).

The chain links TRBV7-8 to TRBJ2-7; D unresolved. Germline CDR1 SGHVS, CDR2 FQNEAQ. The length of the CDR3 is 15 residues. V lost 1 base and J lost 0, with 10 bases in between. CDR3 amino acids: CASSLGWAGSYEQYF. In nucleotides, the CDR3 is TGTGCCAGCAGCTTAGGATGGGCAGGCTCCTACGAGCAGTACTTC.

This clone was counted a few times. V gene TRBV6-5 combines with J gene TRBJ2-7, with 8 bases lining up with TRBD2. The CDR3 runs to 14 residues. V lost 6 bases to trimming and J lost 3 bases; unmatched junction nucleotides: 7. Per germline, CDR1 MNHEY and CDR2 SVGAGI. In nucleotides, the CDR3 is TGTGCCAGCAGGGTAGCGGGACGGGACTACGAGCAGTACTTC. Protein sequence: CASRVAGRDYEQYF.

The V call is TRBV28, the J call TRBJ2-3; D call uncertain. This CDR3 region has 14 residues. Germline V CDR1 and CDR2: MDHEN, SYDVKM. Trimming took 6 bases from V and 5 from J, leaving 15 bases between them. CDR3 region: CASRELQIGDTQYF. Here the CDR3 DNA reads TGTGCCAGCAGGGAGCTCCAAATAGGAGATACGCAGTATTTT.

This clone was seen only once. This chain connects TRBV29-1 to TRBJ2-7; tentatively, D is TRBD2 (6 bases). The CDR3 is made up of 14 amino acids. The V gene's germline CDR1 is SQVTM and CDR2 ANQGSEA. Trimming took off 4 bases at V and 2 bases at J, with 15 bases between the two ends. CDR3 DNA: TGCAGCGTTGTGCGGGACCTGCCCACCTACGAGCAGTACTTC. Translating gives CSVVRDLPTYEQYF.

The chain combines TRBV28 with TRBJ1-6; the match to TRBD1 covers 7 bases. CDR3 size: 14 residues. The germline CDR1 and CDR2 sequences are MDHEN and SYDVKM. The V segment lost 6 bases and the J segment 10 bases; nucleotides outside the gene matches: 9. Written as DNA, the CDR3 is TGTGCCAGCAGGAGACAGGGCTCCGGGTCACCCCTCCACTTT. It codes for CASRRQGSGSPLHF.

For the CDR3, the DNA is TGTGCCTGGAGTGCAGGGGTGGCCGGGGTTAATGAAAAACTGTTTTTT. This codes for CAWSAGVAGVNEKLFF. The chain employs TRBV30 and TRBJ1-4, with a possible D match to TRBD1 (6 bases). CDR1 is GTSNPN and CDR2 is SVGIG in the germline V gene (reference sequence). This CDR3 has 16 residues. V lost 1 base and J lost 4, with 16 bases in between.

V is TRBV2 and J is TRBJ2-3; 10 bases agree with TRBD2. Unmatched junction bases numbered 9, after V lost 11 bases and J lost 1 base. Germline loops: CDR1 SNHLY, CDR2 FYNNEI. The CDR3 length is 15 residues. CDR3 nucleotides: TGTGCCTGCGGGGGAGCGGGAGGGGGCACAGATACGCAGTATTTT. Its translation: CACGGAGGGTDTQYF.

The chain links TRBV7-6 to TRBJ1-4; 10 bases are shared with TRBD1. The V and J ends lost 5 bases and 3 bases, in that order; junction bases with no gene match: 15. The CDR3 runs to 19 residues. Germline V gene data show CDR1 as SGHVS and CDR2 as FNYEAQ. CDR3 DNA sequence: TGTGCCAGCAGCCCGCCACCCTGGGGGACAGGGGTATCTAATGAAAAACTGTTTTTT. Encoded protein: CASSPPPWGTGVSNEKLFF.

The chain uses TRBV4-1 and TRBJ1-1; D gene unclear. The V and J ends lost 7 bases and 3 bases respectively, with 12 bases between them. The CDR3 extends over 13 amino acids. From germline, CDR1 is MGHRA and CDR2 YSYEKL. The CDR3 protein is CASTRTGDTEAFF. In nucleotides, the CDR3 is TGCGCCAGCACCCGGACTGGGGACACTGAAGCTTTCTTT.

This clone was detected once. This chain uses TRBV28 with TRBJ1-1, with TRBD1 matching 9 bases. In germline, CDR1 is MDHEN, CDR2 SYDVKM. This CDR3 is built from 16 residues. The V segment lost 5 bases and the J segment 6 bases; nucleotides outside the gene matches: 13. As DNA, the CDR3 is TGTGCCAGCAGTCCCCTAACAGGGGGCATGGGGGCTGAAGCTTTCTTT. Its translation: CASSPLTGGMGAEAFF.

This clone showed up just once. In DNA form, the CDR3 reads TGTGCCAGCAGCGCGGGACTAGCGGACCTCCTCACAGATACGCAGTATTTT. This translates into CASSAGLADLLTDTQYF. This sequence joins TRBV9 and TRBJ2-3, with 11 nucleotides matching TRBD2. Trimming took 3 bases from V and 2 from J; bases not matched to a gene: 8. CDR3 length equals 17 residues. The germline CDR1 and CDR2 sequences are SGDLS and YYNGEE.